The entry below gives a single T cell receptor beta chain sequence along with its context. In germline, CDR1 is SGHKS, CDR2 YYEKEE (reference sequence). Trimming took off 8 bases at V and 3 bases at J, with 14 bases between the two ends. The CDR3 covers 13 residues. Sequencing used immunoSEQ multiplex PCR; TCRdb keeps in-frame clones, though not all of them. The profile covers 75,000 to 95,000 clones, with around 81% appearing a single time and approximately 21% taken by the ten largest. The data are from a study of T cells in localized non-small cell lung cancer. The TCR sequence derives from a man between 40 and 75 years old with stage II squamous cell lung carcinoma. Sequencing was performed on PBMCs, taken before any cancer treatment. The chain employs TRBV5-5 and TRBJ1-2; D remains unclear. The CDR3 spells CASRVLGDYGYTF. CDR3 in DNA: TGTGCCAGTCGGGTTCTCGGGGACTATGGCTACACCTTC.